This entry lists 21 T cell receptor beta chains sequenced from one sample in a study of OX40 agonist ivuxolimab in advanced cancers. The method was immunoSEQ multiplex PCR; TCRdb's version includes in-frame clones alone and lacks a portion of them. The data show over 50,000 clones, with roughly 84% seen just once and approximately 1.5% held by the top ten. The sample consisted of CD4+ or CD8+ T cells sorted from blood, taken in a trial of the OX40 agonist ivuxolimab. These receptors originate from an adult with an advanced solid tumor such as melanoma, head and neck, liver or kidney cancer.

This chain uses TRBV6-4 with TRBJ2-7; 7 bases align to TRBD1. This CDR3 is 17 amino acids long. Per germline, CDR1 MRHNA and CDR2 SNTAGT. Germline trimming cut 0 bases from V and 5 bases from J; bases unmatched to any gene: 13. The CDR3 DNA sequence: TGTGCCAGCAGTGACTCCGAGAGGGGGCCCGTTGTGGACGAGCAGTACTTC. Its protein product is CASSDSERGPVVDEQYF.

V gene TRBV2 combines with J gene TRBJ1-5; TRBD1 agrees at 8 bases. V lost 7 bases to trimming and J lost 7 bases; unmatched junction nucleotides: 12. CDR1 is SNHLY and CDR2 is FYNNEI in the germline V gene. The CDR3 spans 15 residues. CDR3: CASTLAQGDLQPQHF. The CDR3 bases are TGTGCCAGCACCCTCGCACAGGGGGATTTGCAGCCCCAGCATTTT.

This clone has only one observation. The chain combines TRBV10-1 with TRBJ2-7; D could derive from TRBD1 or TRBD2 (5 bases each). Germline assignment: CDR1 WNHNN and CDR2 SYGVQD (reference sequence). V lost 4 bases and J 3 bases, leaving 10 bases between the germline ends. CDR3 length: 13 residues. CDR3 protein: CASSGAGSYEQYF. The CDR3 DNA sequence: TGCGCCAGCAGTGGGGCAGGGAGCTACGAGCAGTACTTC.

This clone was found once. The genes are TRBV7-3 and TRBJ2-7, with a possible D match to TRBD2 (5 bases). The CDR3 totals 14 residues. Germline CDR1 reads SGHTA; CDR2 reads FQGTGA. Between the trimmed V and J ends, which lost 2 bases and 6 bases, there was a span of 14 bases. CDR3 region: CASSLEGIGSEQYF. CDR3 nucleotide sequence: TGTGCCAGCAGCTTAGAGGGAATTGGGTCCGAGCAGTACTTC.

A note on this clone: Other DNA sequences in the sample encode the same CDR3. CDR3 region: CASSWGGGRNQPQHF. The CDR3 DNA is TGTGCCAGCAGCTGGGGAGGGGGTCGCAATCAGCCCCAGCATTTT. This sequence joins TRBV5-4 and TRBJ1-5, with D perhaps TRBD1 (6 bases). V was cut by 3 bases and J by 2 bases, with 12 bases left in between. CDR1 is SGHNT, CDR2 YYREEE, per germline (reference sequence). This CDR3 region has 15 residues.

The chain combines TRBV28 with TRBJ1-1; a possible D gene is TRBD1 (5 bases). Trimming left V 11 bases short and J 5 bases short, with 9 bases between. This CDR3 spans 10 amino acids. Germline loops: CDR1 MDHEN, CDR2 SYDVKM. The CDR3 region is CAGGGTEAFF. In DNA form, the CDR3 reads TGTGCCGGGGGTGGGACTGAAGCTTTCTTT. The whole variable domain, filled in from reference TRBV28 and TRBJ1-1, reads DVKVTQSSRYLVKRTGEKVFLECVQDMDHENMFWYRQDPGLGLRLIYFSYDVKMKEKGDIPEGYSVSREKKERFSLILESASTNQTSMYLCAGGGTEAFFGQGTRLTVV.

V and J are TRBV2 and TRBJ2-7; 10 bases match TRBD1. This CDR3 has 15 residues. The trim removed 6 bases at V and 5 bases at J, leaving 10 bases unmatched. CDR1 SNHLY and CDR2 FYNNEI come from the germline V gene. CDR3 DNA: TGTGCCAGCAGGCGACAGGGGGCTGAAGGGGACGAGCAGTACTTC. The encoded protein is CASRRQGAEGDEQYF.

The table lists this clone with a few counts. V is TRBV7-9 and J is TRBJ1-5; D not resolved. The CDR3 loop spans 14 amino acids. Germline CDR1 and CDR2: SEHNR and FQNEAQ (reference sequence). The V and J ends lost 1 base and 7 bases respectively, with 11 bases between them. The chain's CDR3 is CASSLVGSGQPQHF. Here the CDR3 DNA reads TGTGCCAGCAGCTTAGTCGGGTCGGGGCAGCCCCAGCATTTT.

The V gene is TRBV4-1, the J gene TRBJ1-4, with a possible D match to TRBD1 (6 bases). From germline, CDR1 is MGHRA and CDR2 YSYEKL. Trimming took off 2 bases at V and 5 bases at J, with 12 bases between the two ends. The CDR3 runs 15 residues. CDR3 sequence: CASSQQDRGNEKLFF. As DNA, the CDR3 is TGCGCCAGCAGCCAACAGGACAGAGGGAATGAAAAACTGTTTTTT.

This chain links TRBV11-1 with TRBJ2-1, with TRBD2 identical over 13 bases. Unmatched junction bases numbered 5, after V lost 5 bases and J lost 1 base. Germline V CDR1 and CDR2: SGHAT, FQDESV (reference sequence). CDR3 length: 17 residues. This chain's CDR3 is CASSQRLAGGSYNEQFF. For the CDR3, the DNA is TGTGCCAGCAGCCAGAGACTAGCGGGGGGTTCCTACAATGAGCAGTTCTTC.

CDR3 region: CASDTGVYSYEQYF. DNA of the CDR3: TGTGCCAGCGATACAGGGGTTTACTCCTACGAGCAGTACTTC. This chain uses TRBV6-6 with TRBJ2-7, with TRBD1 matching 7 bases. V lost 8 bases, J lost 0 bases, and 7 bases stayed unmatched. Germline CDR1 is MNHNY and CDR2 is SVGAGI (reference sequence). The CDR3 is 14 amino acids.

The chain combines TRBV5-1 with TRBJ2-3, with 9 bases fitting TRBD2. There are 14 residues in the CDR3. Per germline, CDR1 SGHRS and CDR2 YFSETQ. V was clipped by 7 bases and J by 3 bases; unmatched bases: 6. The CDR3: CASRMAGGTDTQYF. CDR3 DNA sequence: TGCGCCAGCCGAATGGCGGGAGGGACAGATACGCAGTATTTT.

This chain joins TRBV5-1 and TRBJ2-3, with D unresolved. Germline loops: CDR1 SGHRS, CDR2 YFSETQ. This CDR3 contains 14 residues. V lost 0 bases and J 3 bases, leaving 8 bases between the germline ends. The CDR3 coding sequence is TGCGCCAGCAGCTTGGCCATGGGAACAGATACGCAGTATTTT. Its protein is CASSLAMGTDTQYF.

This rearrangement joins TRBV27 to TRBJ1-5, with 8 bases that match TRBD1. After removal of 5 bases from V and 2 bases from J, the junction contained 2 bases not matched to a gene. The CDR3 totals 14 residues. Germline loops: CDR1 MNHEY, CDR2 SMNVEV (reference sequence). CDR3 bases: TGTGCCAGCAGTCCGGGACAGGGCAATCAGCCCCAGCATTTT. This translates into CASSPGQGNQPQHF.

The chain is built from TRBV19 and TRBJ2-1, with D tentatively TRBD2 (6 bases). Germline V gene data show CDR1 as LNHDA and CDR2 as SQIVND (reference sequence). Trimming removed 8 bases from V and 2 bases from J, with 16 bases in between. The CDR3 totals 15 residues. The DNA of the CDR3 is TGTGCCAGTGATAACGGGGGTGGGACCTACAATGAGCAGTTCTTC. Protein: CASDNGGGTYNEQFF.

The V and J genes are TRBV7-2 and TRBJ1-3; D might be TRBD1 (5 bases). There are 14 residues in the CDR3. Trimming shortened V by 5 bases and J by 3 bases, and 11 bases separated the two germline ends. Per germline, CDR1 SGHTA and CDR2 FQGNSA. The CDR3 loop reads CASSQGLYGNTIYF. For the CDR3, the DNA is TGTGCCAGCAGCCAGGGATTATATGGAAACACCATATATTTT.

V is TRBV19 and J is TRBJ1-1, with a tentative D call TRBD1 (6 bases). The CDR3 contains 15 residues. In germline, CDR1 is LNHDA, CDR2 SQIVND (reference sequence). The V end was cut by 3 bases, the J end by 3 bases, with 14 bases between. The CDR3, as DNA: TGTGCCAGTAGTATCGGGGGGCTTCGGGACACTGAAGCTTTCTTT. Amino acid sequence: CASSIGGLRDTEAFF.

The chain recombines TRBV28 with TRBJ2-7; tentative D call: TRBD1 (6 bases). CDR1 and CDR2 from the germline V gene are MDHEN and SYDVKM. Trimming shortened V by 5 bases and J by 2 bases, and 13 bases separated the two germline ends. The CDR3 has 14 amino acids. This CDR3 is CASSRLTGAYEQYF. CDR3 sequence (DNA): TGTGCCAGCAGTCGGCTGACAGGAGCCTACGAGCAGTACTTC. Looking up the rest from reference TRBV28 and TRBJ2-7 gives the full variable domain: DVKVTQSSRYLVKRTGEKVFLECVQDMDHENMFWYRQDPGLGLRLIYFSYDVKMKEKGDIPEGYSVSREKKERFSLILESASTNQTSMYLCASSRLTGAYEQYFGPGTRLTVT.

The chain combines TRBV18 with TRBJ1-1, with 8 bases aligning to TRBD1. The CDR3 consists of 15 residues. Germline values: CDR1 KGHSH, CDR2 LQKENI. Trimming took 6 bases from V and 1 from J; bases not matched to a gene: 7. In DNA, the CDR3 is TGTGCCAGCTCGCCCACAGGGGGTCAGAACACTGAAGCTTTCTTT. Translation gives CASSPTGGQNTEAFF.

V usage is TRBV7-3 and J usage is TRBJ2-1; 7 bases fit TRBD2. This CDR3 comprises 17 residues. V shed 1 base and J 4 bases; nucleotides not matched to a gene: 10. Germline assignment: CDR1 SGHTA and CDR2 FQGTGA. DNA of the CDR3: TGTGCCAGCAGCTTAATGGCCGGAGCGGGGTCATACAATGAGCAGTTCTTC. It yields the protein CASSLMAGAGSYNEQFF.

The chain combines TRBV4-1 with TRBJ1-4, with unresolved D. CDR1 is MGHRA and CDR2 is YSYEKL in the germline V gene. Trimming shortened V by 1 base and J by 8 bases, and 11 bases separated the two germline ends. The CDR3 spans 14 residues. CDR3 bases: TGCGCCAGCAGCCAAGGAAGGAGTAAAGAAAAACTGTTTTTT. It encodes CASSQGRSKEKLFF.